This entry concerns a single T cell receptor beta chain. What it recognizes is unknown. This record belongs to a study of cytomegalovirus exposure and HLA in healthy donors. The study, taken as a whole, reports: It was reported in a later analysis that an Asian-associated ancestry cluster showed fewer N-insertions than the roughly 660-donor mean.

Use of 60 Vbeta and 13 Jbeta primers characterized the PCR. Profiling relied on immunoSEQ multiplex PCR, and the TCRdb table lists in-frame clones only, not all of them. The repertoire has 120,000 to 150,000 clones, 65% to 80% of them found once; the top ten carry about 1.5%. What was sequenced was PBMCs. This sequence was found in a woman between 25 and 40 years old in good health and CMV-seronegative.

The DNA of the CDR3 is TGTGCCAGCTCACCAATCAGGGCCGATAGCAATCAGCCCCAGCATTTT. Encoded protein: CASSPIRADSNQPQHF. The chain carries TRBV18 and TRBJ1-5; perhaps TRBD1 as D (5 bases). The CDR3 has 16 amino acids. V was clipped by 2 bases and J by 0 bases, with 11 bases between them. Germline CDR1 and CDR2: KGHSH and LQKENI.